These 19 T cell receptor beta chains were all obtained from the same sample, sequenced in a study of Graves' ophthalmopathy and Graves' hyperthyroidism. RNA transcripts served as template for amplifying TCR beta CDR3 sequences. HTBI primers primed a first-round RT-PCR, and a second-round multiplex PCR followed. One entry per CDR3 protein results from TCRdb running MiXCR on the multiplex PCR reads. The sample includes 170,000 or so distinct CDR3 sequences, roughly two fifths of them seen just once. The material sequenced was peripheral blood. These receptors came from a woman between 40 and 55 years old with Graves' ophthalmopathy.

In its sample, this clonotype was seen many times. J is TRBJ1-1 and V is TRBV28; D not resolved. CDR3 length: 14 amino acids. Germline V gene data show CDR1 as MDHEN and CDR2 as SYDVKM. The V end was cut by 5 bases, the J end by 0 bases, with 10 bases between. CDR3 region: CASSPSTVNTEAFF. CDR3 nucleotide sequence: TGTGCCAGCAGTCCATCGACGGTGAACACTGAAGCTTTCTTT.

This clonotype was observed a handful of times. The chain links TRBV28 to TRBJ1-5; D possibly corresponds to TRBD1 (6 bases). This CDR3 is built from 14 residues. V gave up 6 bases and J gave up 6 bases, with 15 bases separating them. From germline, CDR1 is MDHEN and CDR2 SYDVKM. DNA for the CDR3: TGTGCCAGCAGGGACCTAAACAGGGTTCAGCCCCAGCATTTT. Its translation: CASRDLNRVQPQHF. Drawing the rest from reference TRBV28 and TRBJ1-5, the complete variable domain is DVKVTQSSRYLVKRTGEKVFLECVQDMDHENMFWYRQDPGLGLRLIYFSYDVKMKEKGDIPEGYSVSREKKERFSLILESASTNQTSMYLCASRDLNRVQPQHFGDGTRLSIL.

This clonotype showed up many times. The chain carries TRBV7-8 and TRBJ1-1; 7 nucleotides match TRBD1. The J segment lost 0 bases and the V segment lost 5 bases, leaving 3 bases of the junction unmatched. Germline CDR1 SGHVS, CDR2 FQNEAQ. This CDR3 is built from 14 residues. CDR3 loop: CASSMTGMNTEAFF. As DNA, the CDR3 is TGTGCCAGCAGCATGACAGGGATGAACACTGAAGCTTTCTTT. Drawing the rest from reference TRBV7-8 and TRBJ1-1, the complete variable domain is GAGVSQSPRYKVAKRGQDVALRCDPISGHVSLFWYQQALGQGPEFLTYFQNEAQLDKSGLPSDRFFAERPEGSVSTLKIQRTQQEDSAVYLCASSMTGMNTEAFFGQGTRLTVV.

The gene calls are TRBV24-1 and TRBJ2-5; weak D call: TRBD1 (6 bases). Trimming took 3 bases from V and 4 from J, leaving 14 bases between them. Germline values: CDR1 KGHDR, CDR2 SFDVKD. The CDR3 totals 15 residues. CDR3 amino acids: CATSDATGFGETQYF. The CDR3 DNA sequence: TGTGCCACCAGTGATGCTACAGGGTTCGGAGAGACCCAGTACTTC.

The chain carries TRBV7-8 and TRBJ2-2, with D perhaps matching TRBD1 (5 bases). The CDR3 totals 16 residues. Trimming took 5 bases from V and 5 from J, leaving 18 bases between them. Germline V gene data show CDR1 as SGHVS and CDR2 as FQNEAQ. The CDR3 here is CASSDGHPVWTGELFF. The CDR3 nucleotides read TGTGCCAGCAGCGATGGACACCCCGTTTGGACCGGGGAGCTGTTTTTT.

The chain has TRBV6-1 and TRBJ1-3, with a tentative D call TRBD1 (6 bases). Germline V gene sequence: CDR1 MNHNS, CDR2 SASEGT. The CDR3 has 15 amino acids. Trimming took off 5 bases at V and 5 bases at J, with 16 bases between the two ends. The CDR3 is CASSKDSQGRNTIYF. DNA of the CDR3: TGTGCCAGCAGTAAGGACAGCCAAGGGAGAAACACCATATATTTT.

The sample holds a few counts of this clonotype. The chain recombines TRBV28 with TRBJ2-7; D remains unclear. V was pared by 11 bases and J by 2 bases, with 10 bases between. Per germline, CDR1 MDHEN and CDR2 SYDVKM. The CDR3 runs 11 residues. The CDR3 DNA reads TGTGCCGCAGGTCACCCCTACGAGCAGTACTTC. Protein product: CAAGHPYEQYF.

CDR3 protein: CASSPRYDVDGYTF. Here the CDR3 DNA reads TGTGCCAGTAGCCCGCGGTATGATGTCGATGGCTACACCTTC. The chain joins TRBV19 to TRBJ1-2; no clear D gene. The CDR3 is made up of 14 amino acids. V lost 6 bases and J lost 6, with 17 bases in between. Per germline, CDR1 LNHDA and CDR2 SQIVND (reference sequence).

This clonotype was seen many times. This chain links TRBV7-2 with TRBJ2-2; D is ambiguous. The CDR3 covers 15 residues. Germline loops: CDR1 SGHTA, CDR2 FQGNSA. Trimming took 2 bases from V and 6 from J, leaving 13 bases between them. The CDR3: CASSLTSPSAGELFF. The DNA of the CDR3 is TGTGCCAGCAGCTTAACCAGTCCCTCTGCCGGGGAGCTGTTTTTT. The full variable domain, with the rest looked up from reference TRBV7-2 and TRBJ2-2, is GAGVSQSPSNKVTEKGKDVELRCDPISGHTALYWYRQSLGQGLEFLIYFQGNSAPDKSGLPSDRFSAERTGGSVSTLTIQRTQQEDSAVYLCASSLTSPSAGELFFGEGSRLTVL.

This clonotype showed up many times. DNA for the CDR3: TGTGCCAGCACTTCTCTGAGACAAGAGACCCAGTACTTC. It encodes CASTSLRQETQYF. The rearrangement links TRBV6-5 to TRBJ2-5; D is ambiguous. Germline loops: CDR1 MNHEY, CDR2 SVGAGI. V was cut by 7 bases and J by 2 bases, with 11 bases left in between. CDR3 length equals 13 residues.

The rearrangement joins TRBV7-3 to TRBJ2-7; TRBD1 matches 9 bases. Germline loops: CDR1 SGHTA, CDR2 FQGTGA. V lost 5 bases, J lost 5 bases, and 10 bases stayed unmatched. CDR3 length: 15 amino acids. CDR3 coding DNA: TGTGCCAGCAGCCAAACCGGGACAGGGTCCGACGAGCAGTACTTC. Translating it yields CASSQTGTGSDEQYF. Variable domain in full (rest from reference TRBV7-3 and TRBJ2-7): GAGVSQTPSNKVTEKGKYVELRCDPISGHTALYWYRQSLGQGPEFLIYFQGTGAADDSGLPNDRFFAVRPEGSVSTLKIQRTERGDSAVYLCASSQTGTGSDEQYFGPGTRLTVT.

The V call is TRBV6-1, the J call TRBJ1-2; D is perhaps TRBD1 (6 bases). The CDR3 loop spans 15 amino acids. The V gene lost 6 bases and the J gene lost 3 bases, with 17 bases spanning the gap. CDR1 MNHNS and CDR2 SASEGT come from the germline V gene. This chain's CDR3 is CASSSPGGGDYGYTF. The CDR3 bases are TGTGCCAGCAGCAGTCCGGGAGGGGGGGACTATGGCTACACCTTC.

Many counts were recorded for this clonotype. The CDR3 DNA reads as TGTGCCAGCAGAGCCGACGGGACATCGAACACTGAAGCTTTCTTT. Its protein is CASRADGTSNTEAFF. The chain combines TRBV6-2 or TRBV6-3 with TRBJ1-1, with TRBD1 as a possible D gene (6 bases). Germline V gene data show CDR1 as MNHEY and CDR2 as SVGEGT. This CDR3 is 15 amino acids long. Trimming stripped 6 bases from V and 1 base from J, with 15 bases between.

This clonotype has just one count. The CDR3 DNA sequence: TGTGCCAGCAGTTACGGAACCCCAGGGCTTACGCCCCAGCATTTT. Its protein is CASSYGTPGLTPQHF. This sequence joins TRBV6-2 or TRBV6-3 and TRBJ1-5; weak D call: TRBD1 (5 bases). This CDR3 has 15 amino acids. The germline V gene has CDR1 MNHEY and CDR2 SVGEGT. V gave up 2 bases and J gave up 9 bases, with 17 bases separating them.

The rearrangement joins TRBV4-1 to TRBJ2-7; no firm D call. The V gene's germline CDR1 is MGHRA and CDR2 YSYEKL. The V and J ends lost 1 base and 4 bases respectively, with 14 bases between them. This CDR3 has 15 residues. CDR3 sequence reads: CASSQGIRPIYEQYF. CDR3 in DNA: TGCGCCAGCAGCCAAGGGATAAGGCCAATTTACGAGCAGTACTTC.

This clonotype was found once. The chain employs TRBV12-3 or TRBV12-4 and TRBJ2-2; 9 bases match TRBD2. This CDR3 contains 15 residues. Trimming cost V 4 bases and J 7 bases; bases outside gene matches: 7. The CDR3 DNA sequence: TGTGCCAGCAGTTCTCAGGGACTAGCAGGCGGGGAGCTGTTTTTT. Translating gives CASSSQGLAGGELFF.

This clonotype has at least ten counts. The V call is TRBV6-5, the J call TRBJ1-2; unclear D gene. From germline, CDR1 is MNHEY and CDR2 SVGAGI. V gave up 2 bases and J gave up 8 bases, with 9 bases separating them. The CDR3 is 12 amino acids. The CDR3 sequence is CASSYEGRGYTF. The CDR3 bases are TGTGCCAGCAGTTACGAGGGTAGGGGCTACACCTTC.

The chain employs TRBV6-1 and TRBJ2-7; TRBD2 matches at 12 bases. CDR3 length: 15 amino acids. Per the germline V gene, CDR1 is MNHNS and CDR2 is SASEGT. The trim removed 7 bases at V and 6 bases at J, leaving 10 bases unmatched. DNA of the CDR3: TGTGCCAGCAACCACAAAGGACTAGCGGGATCCGAGCAGTACTTC. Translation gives CASNHKGLAGSEQYF.

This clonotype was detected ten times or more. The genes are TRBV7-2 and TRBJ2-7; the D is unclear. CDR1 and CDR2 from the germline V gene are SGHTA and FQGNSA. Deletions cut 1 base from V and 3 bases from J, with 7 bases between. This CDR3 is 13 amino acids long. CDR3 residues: CASSLVAFYEQYF. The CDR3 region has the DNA TGTGCCAGCAGCTTAGTCGCGTTCTACGAGCAGTACTTC.